This T cell receptor beta chain was recorded in a study of blood T cell repertoires in COVID-19. The CDR3 totals 12 residues. Looked up from germline, CDR1 is SNHLY and CDR2 is FYNNEI. V lost 4 bases and J lost 1, with 4 bases in between. Under the authors' procedure: Estimation of nucleated cell counts relied on the amplification of reference gene primers. The table came from immunoSEQ multiplex PCR; TCRdb's copy has only in-frame clones and leaves some out. V, J and clone size are taken as reported in that table, and D and trimming were inferred from the DNA itself. Here the sample spans under 150,000 clones, around 89% being singletons. This clone was found a few times.

The origin of this receptor is a man aged 50-59 years with active or convalescent COVID-19. V usage is TRBV2 and J usage is TRBJ1-2; D not certain. The sequenced sample consisted of peripheral blood. This CDR3 reads CASSVRNYGYTF. In DNA, the CDR3 is TGTGCCAGCAGTGTTCGTAACTATGGCTACACCTTC.